A selection of T cell receptor beta chains follows, all from one sample in a study of response to subunit inactivated influenza vaccine. Via MiXCR, TCRdb re-called the RT-PCR reads, giving one row per CDR3 protein. In the table there are about 780,000 distinct CDR3 sequences, about 18% of which are singletons. The sample in question was PBMCs from blood, obtained around 5 days after vaccination. The receptors were gathered from a middle-aged man who received an inactivated influenza vaccine. The CDR3 runs from the conserved cysteine through the conserved F or W. The order of the fields is J gene, clone size, V gene, D gene, CDR3 DNA, CDR3 protein. A D gene is named only where the DNA matches it firmly. Clone size is not always given. Where it is, it says once, few, many or a class for expanded clones.

>TRBJ2-1|many|TRBV12-3/TRBV12-4|.
TGTGCCAGCAGTTTAGTGGGAGAGCAGTTCTTC
CASSLVGEQFF
>TRBJ2-3|many|TRBV20-1|TRBD1
TGCAGTGCTAGAACTCACAGGGGAAGCACAGATACGCAGTATTTT
CSARTHRGSTDTQYF
>TRBJ2-3|once|TRBV4-3|.
TGCGCCAGCAGCCAAGAGAGCGGGACAGATACGCAGTATTTT
CASSQESGTDTQYF
>TRBJ2-7|.|TRBV6-1|TRBD1
TGTGCCAGCAGACCTACAGGGGGAGGCTACGAGCAGTACTTC
CASRPTGGGYEQYF
>TRBJ2-1|.|TRBV5-1|.
TGCGCCAGCAGCTTTCTTTCGGCCTCCGGGACAACCGTGGGGCATGAGCAGTTCTTC
CASSFLSASGTTVGHEQFF
>TRBJ2-5|many|TRBV20-1|.
TGCAGTGCTAGCGACCCCCAAGAGACCCAGTACTTC
CSASDPQETQYF
>TRBJ1-1|few|TRBV13|TRBD1
TGTGCCAGCAGCAAACAGGGGGTCGCTGAAGCTTTCTTT
CASSKQGVAEAFF
>TRBJ1-1|few|TRBV15|.
TGTGCCACCAGCAGAGAGTGGGTTGGCAGGGCGAACACTGAAGCTTTCTTT
CATSREWVGRANTEAFF
>TRBJ2-3|.|TRBV5-1|TRBD2
TGCGCCAGCAGCTCGGGGGACTACCCGACGGGAGATACGCAGTATTTT
CASSSGDYPTGDTQYF
>TRBJ2-5|.|TRBV7-9|.
TGTGCCAGCAACAGGGATCATCAAGAGACCCAGTACTTC
CASNRDHQETQYF
>TRBJ1-6|few|TRBV20-1|TRBD1
TGCAGTGCTAGAGATCAGGGGGACGGTAATTCACCCCTCCACTTT
CSARDQGDGNSPLHF
>TRBJ2-2|many|TRBV12-3/TRBV12-4|.
TGTGCCAGCAGCAGACAGGTTTCCGGGGAGCTGTTTTTT
CASSRQVSGELFF
>TRBJ2-1|.|TRBV7-8|TRBD1
TGTGCCAGCAGACCGGACAGGGGTACCTACAATGAGCAGTTCTTC
CASRPDRGTYNEQFF
>TRBJ1-5|few|TRBV6-5|.
TGTGCCAGCAGTTACGGTGCTGGGGGTCAGCCCCAGCATTTT
CASSYGAGGQPQHF
>TRBJ2-3|few|TRBV6-5|TRBD2
TGTGCCAGCAGTTTTAGCGGGGTGGGCACAGATACGCAGTATTTT
CASSFSGVGTDTQYF
>TRBJ2-2|.|TRBV6-2/TRBV6-3|TRBD2
TGTGCCAGCGGTCCCGGGACTATCGGGGAGCTGTTTTTT
CASGPGTIGELFF
>TRBJ2-2|few|TRBV5-1|.
TGCGCCAGCAGCAGAGCCGGGTCCGATGTGGGAACCGGGGAGCTGTTTTTT
CASSRAGSDVGTGELFF
>TRBJ2-1|.|TRBV7-2|TRBD2
TGTGCCAGCAGCTTAGCGCGGACTAGCGGGAGAAGTGAGCAGTTCTTC
CASSLARTSGRSEQFF
>TRBJ2-7|.|TRBV20-1|TRBD2
TGCAGTGGGCTGGGCGCAGCCGGGACTAGCCCATACGAGCAGTACTTC
CSGLGAAGTSPYEQYF
>TRBJ1-1|few|TRBV20-1|.
TGCAGTGCTAGAGACGGGGGGCGTAGTCCGAACACTGAAGCTTTCTTT
CSARDGGRSPNTEAFF
>TRBJ2-7|.|TRBV6-5|.
TGTGCCAGCAGTTACTCCCAGGGGCATAGTGGGGAGCAGTACTTC
CASSYSQGHSGEQYF
>TRBJ2-4|.|TRBV12-3/TRBV12-4|TRBD1
TGTGCCAGCAGTTTCGAGGGGGCGGCCAAAAACATTCAGTACTTC
CASSFEGAAKNIQYF
>TRBJ1-2|few|TRBV28|TRBD1
TGTGCCAGCAGCCCACAGGGGGGAAGAATCCGAGGCTACACCTTC
CASSPQGGRIRGYTF
>TRBJ2-1|many|TRBV29-1|.
TGCAGCGTTGAAGAAAGAGGCAGGGTTACCTACAATGAGCAGTTCTTC
CSVEERGRVTYNEQFF
>TRBJ2-3|few|TRBV4-3|.
TGCGCCAGCAGCCGTCAGGGGCGCCACCTCACAGATACGCAGTATTTT
CASSRQGRHLTDTQYF
>TRBJ2-7|.|TRBV5-1|.
TGCGCCAGCAGCTTTGGACAGCTTTATGACGAGCAGTACTTC
CASSFGQLYDEQYF
>TRBJ2-3|.|TRBV11-2|.
TGTGCCAGCAGCCCGACAGTTTTAGGCACAGATACGCAGTATTTT
CASSPTVLGTDTQYF